This T cell receptor beta chain stems from a study of blood T cell repertoires in COVID-19. Data came from immunoSEQ multiplex PCR; TCRdb stores just in-frame clones and leaves some out. The sample has 250,000 to 300,000 clones; around 84% are singletons. The sample taken for sequencing was peripheral blood. The clonotype originates from a man aged 60 to 69 with acute or convalescent COVID-19.

The CDR3 reads CASSPTLSGRAHNEQFF. Written as DNA, the CDR3 is TGTGCCAGTAGTCCGACCCTTAGCGGGAGGGCCCACAATGAGCAGTTCTTC. The rearrangement joins TRBV19 to TRBJ2-1; TRBD2 matches at 11 bases. The ends lost 5 bases at V and 5 bases at J; junction bases unmatched: 11. This CDR3 spans 17 amino acids. Germline V gene sequence: CDR1 LNHDA, CDR2 SQIVND (reference sequence).